This T cell receptor (beta chain) was sequenced in a study of blood T cell repertoires in COVID-19. Overall study: Samples taken during acute and convalescent COVID-19 were collected in the United States, Italy and Spain.

Measured with immunoSEQ multiplex PCR; TCRdb has only the in-frame clones, and not every one. Of 110,000 or so clones detected, 88% appear once; the ten largest clones hold less than 8.5%. Trimming removed 5 bases from V and 4 bases from J; junction bases left unmatched: 2. Germline V gene lookup returns CDR1 SGHVS and CDR2 FQNEAQ. This CDR3 comprises 12 residues. This TCR was recovered from a woman aged 65 to 85 who had recovered from COVID-19. The gene calls are TRBV7-8 and TRBJ2-7, with TRBD1 matching 7 bases. The specimen sequenced was peripheral blood. The CDR3 spells CASSPGQYEQYF. CDR3 nucleotides: TGTGCCAGCAGCCCGGGACAGTACGAGCAGTACTTC.